A selection of T cell receptor beta chains follows, all from one sample in a study of T cell responses to AZD1222 COVID-19 vaccine. Clones were read by immunoSEQ multiplex PCR, and TCRdb kept only the in-frame ones, dropping some. The repertoire holds approximately 150,000 clones, around 90% seen once, with approximately 3.5% in the top ten. The source was peripheral blood, collected 28 days after the second AZD1222 dose. The receptors here all came from an adult who received the AZD1222 COVID-19 vaccine. Each CDR3 is given with its conserved first and last residue. D genes are given only for firm matches. Clone size, where shown, is once, few, many, or a class for clones that have expanded.

j_call: TRBJ2-1
clone_size: NA
d_call: TRBD2
v_call: TRBV7-3
cdr3_aa: CASSLAGASYNEQFF
cdr3_nt: TGTGCCAGCAGCTTAGCGGGAGCATCCTACAATGAGCAGTTCTTC

j_call: TRBJ1-6
clone_size: NA
d_call: TRBD1
v_call: TRBV10-3
cdr3_aa: CAISRDREDSPLHF
cdr3_nt: TGTGCCATCAGCCGGGACAGGGAGGACTCACCCCTCCACTTT

j_call: TRBJ2-1
clone_size: NA
d_call: TRBD2
v_call: TRBV20-1
cdr3_aa: CSIYHGGETFF
cdr3_nt: TGCAGTATCTATCACGGGGGGGAGACGTTCTTC

j_call: TRBJ2-5
clone_size: NA
d_call: TRBD2
v_call: TRBV6-5
cdr3_aa: CASSTPTSVEETQYF
cdr3_nt: TGTGCCAGCAGTACCCCGACTAGCGTGGAAGAGACCCAGTACTTC

j_call: TRBJ2-3
clone_size: NA
d_call: TRBD1
v_call: TRBV18
cdr3_aa: CASSRRPGTGNTDTQYF
cdr3_nt: TGTGCCAGCTCACGACGACCCGGGACAGGGAACACAGATACGCAGTATTTT

j_call: TRBJ1-2
clone_size: NA
d_call: NA
v_call: TRBV10-3
cdr3_aa: CAISVSTIYGYTF
cdr3_nt: TGTGCCATCAGCGTGAGTACCATCTATGGCTACACCTTC

j_call: TRBJ2-5
clone_size: NA
d_call: NA
v_call: TRBV4-1
cdr3_aa: CASSQDQISETQYF
cdr3_nt: TGCGCCAGCAGCCAAGATCAGATTTCGGAGACCCAGTACTTC

j_call: TRBJ1-5
clone_size: NA
d_call: NA
v_call: TRBV12-3/TRBV12-4
cdr3_aa: CASRNRFNQPQHF
cdr3_nt: TGTGCCAGCAGAAACCGTTTCAATCAGCCCCAGCATTTT

j_call: TRBJ2-7
clone_size: NA
d_call: TRBD2
v_call: TRBV15
cdr3_aa: CATSRLAGSYEQYF
cdr3_nt: TGTGCCACCAGCAGACTAGCGGGCTCCTACGAGCAGTACTTC

j_call: TRBJ1-1
clone_size: NA
d_call: NA
v_call: TRBV4-3
cdr3_aa: CASSQVGGTEAFF
cdr3_nt: TGCGCCAGCAGCCAAGTAGGGGGCACTGAAGCTTTCTTT

j_call: TRBJ1-2
clone_size: NA
d_call: NA
v_call: TRBV28
cdr3_aa: CASSFFGADYGYTF
cdr3_nt: TGTGCCAGCAGTTTTTTCGGGGCAGACTATGGCTACACCTTC

j_call: TRBJ1-6
clone_size: few
d_call: NA
v_call: TRBV10-3
cdr3_aa: CAINEGNNSPLHF
cdr3_nt: TGTGCCATCAATGAGGGGAATAATTCACCCCTCCACTTT

j_call: TRBJ2-3
clone_size: NA
d_call: NA
v_call: TRBV6-5
cdr3_aa: CASTIWEDTQYF
cdr3_nt: TGTGCCAGCACTATCTGGGAGGATACGCAGTATTTT

j_call: TRBJ2-3
clone_size: NA
d_call: NA
v_call: TRBV3-1/TRBV3-2
cdr3_aa: CASSQVPDGNTQYF
cdr3_nt: TGTGCCAGCAGCCAAGTACCAGACGGAAATACGCAGTATTTT

j_call: TRBJ2-1
clone_size: NA
d_call: NA
v_call: TRBV6-2/TRBV6-3
cdr3_aa: CASSYSSDEQFF
cdr3_nt: TGTGCCAGCAGTTACTCGTCGGATGAGCAGTTCTTC

j_call: TRBJ1-4
clone_size: few
d_call: NA
v_call: TRBV25-1
cdr3_aa: CASSEYRGRQVEKLFF
cdr3_nt: TGTGCCAGCAGTGAATATAGGGGCAGGCAGGTTGAAAAACTGTTTTTT

j_call: TRBJ2-3
clone_size: NA
d_call: NA
v_call: TRBV28
cdr3_aa: CATLGTEGDTQYF
cdr3_nt: TGTGCCACCCTAGGGACGGAGGGGGATACGCAGTATTTT

j_call: TRBJ1-5
clone_size: NA
d_call: NA
v_call: TRBV2
cdr3_aa: CASSDNTSNQPQHF
cdr3_nt: TGTGCCAGCAGTGATAATACGAGCAATCAGCCCCAGCATTTT

j_call: TRBJ2-5
clone_size: NA
d_call: TRBD1
v_call: TRBV7-2
cdr3_aa: CASSLALQGKTQYF
cdr3_nt: TGTGCCAGCAGCTTAGCCCTACAGGGGAAGACCCAGTACTTC

j_call: TRBJ2-3
clone_size: NA
d_call: NA
v_call: TRBV5-1
cdr3_aa: CASSLAVTDTQYF
cdr3_nt: TGCGCCAGCAGCTTAGCGGTAACAGATACGCAGTATTTT

j_call: TRBJ1-5
clone_size: NA
d_call: NA
v_call: TRBV30
cdr3_aa: CAWGQGYSNQPQHF
cdr3_nt: TGTGCCTGGGGCCAAGGCTATAGCAATCAGCCCCAGCATTTT

j_call: TRBJ1-3
clone_size: NA
d_call: NA
v_call: TRBV30
cdr3_aa: CAWSVFDRRGRNTIYF
cdr3_nt: TGTGCCTGGAGTGTATTCGACAGGCGGGGAAGAAACACCATATATTTT

j_call: TRBJ2-4
clone_size: once
d_call: NA
v_call: TRBV27
cdr3_aa: CASSKRTIAKNIQYF
cdr3_nt: TGTGCCAGCAGTAAACGGACGATAGCCAAAAACATTCAGTACTTC

j_call: TRBJ1-1
clone_size: NA
d_call: TRBD1
v_call: TRBV29-1
cdr3_aa: CSVETGTGNTEAFF
cdr3_nt: TGCAGCGTGGAAACCGGGACAGGGAACACTGAAGCTTTCTTT

j_call: TRBJ1-5
clone_size: NA
d_call: TRBD1
v_call: TRBV6-5
cdr3_aa: CASSKQGYQPQHF
cdr3_nt: TGTGCCAGCAGTAAACAGGGGTATCAGCCCCAGCATTTT

j_call: TRBJ1-2
clone_size: NA
d_call: TRBD1
v_call: TRBV6-2/TRBV6-3
cdr3_aa: CASSEYDRADGYTF
cdr3_nt: TGTGCCAGCAGCGAATACGACAGGGCGGATGGCTACACCTTC

j_call: TRBJ2-1
clone_size: NA
d_call: TRBD1
v_call: TRBV3-1/TRBV3-2
cdr3_aa: CASSPGQGRYNEQFF
cdr3_nt: TGTGCCAGCAGCCCGGGACAGGGCCGCTACAATGAGCAGTTCTTC

j_call: TRBJ1-1
clone_size: NA
d_call: NA
v_call: TRBV18
cdr3_aa: CASSRAGTVNTEAFF
cdr3_nt: TGTGCCAGCTCACGGGCCGGGACTGTTAACACTGAAGCTTTCTTT